This T cell receptor (beta chain) was captured by sequencing in a study of blood T cell repertoires in COVID-19. The assay was immunoSEQ multiplex PCR, and TCRdb's table has in-frame clones only and misses some. The data show hundreds of thousands of clones, approximately 86% seen once. V shed 8 bases and J shed 0 bases, with 2 bases lying between them. The CDR3 totals 10 residues. Germline CDR1 and CDR2: MNHEY and SVGAGI. The sample was PBMCs or T cells enriched from blood (not recorded which). The rearrangement uses TRBV6-5 and TRBJ2-7; D ambiguous. This clonotype originated in a middle-aged woman with acute COVID-19. Here the CDR3 DNA reads TGTGCCAGCTACTCCTACGAGCAGTACTTC. This gives the protein CASYSYEQYF.